This section outlines one T cell receptor (beta chain) sequence together with its context. The target antigen is unknown. The data belong to a study of cytomegalovirus exposure and HLA in healthy donors. Study at large: The approximately 130 validation repertoires and the roughly 680 first-cohort repertoires shared a platform, a later analysis reported. Study conclusions and caveats: The study recorded 164 TCR beta chains that were cytomegalovirus-associated. Subsequent analysis found a tendency for first-cohort TCR clusters to co-occur within the approximately 130 validation repertoires.

Germline CDR1 is LNHNV and CDR2 is YYDKDF (reference sequence). CDR3 length: 15 amino acids. The V gene end was trimmed by 0 bases and the J gene end by 2 bases; junction bases not matched to a gene: 2. Clones were sequenced by immunoSEQ multiplex PCR, and TCRdb holds only the in-frame ones, with some missing. The sample includes about 150,000 clones, around 89% of them seen just once. Sequencing was done on a sample of PBMCs. This chain joins TRBV15 and TRBJ2-7; TRBD2 agrees at 9 bases. The receptor was derived from a man between 18 and 35 years old in good health and CMV-seronegative. This CDR3 is CATSRDAGGTYEQYF. CDR3 coding DNA: TGTGCCACCAGCAGAGACGCGGGAGGGACCTACGAGCAGTACTTC.